The rows below give T cell receptor beta chains drawn from one sample of a study of T cell responses to AZD1222 COVID-19 vaccine. TCRdb's table, derived via immunoSEQ multiplex PCR, lists solely in-frame clones and lacks some. The data contain 190,000 or so clones, 70% to 90% of them singletons. Sequences were derived from peripheral blood, sampled 28 days after the second AZD1222 dose. The receptors here all came from an adult who received the AZD1222 COVID-19 vaccine. The CDR3 runs from the conserved cysteine through the conserved F or W. D genes are given only for firm matches. Some rows mark clone size as missing; the rest say once, few, many or name a class of expanded clone.

DNA | CDR3 | size | D | J | V
TGCGCCAGCAGCGGCCAGTACCAAGAGACCCAGTACTTC | CASSGQYQETQYF | - | - | TRBJ2-5 | TRBV5-1
TGTGCCAGCAGCTTGCAACGGTGGAATGAAAAACTGTTTTTT | CASSLQRWNEKLFF | - | - | TRBJ1-4 | TRBV5-6
TGTGCCAGCAGTTCCTATTCACTAGCGGAGCTGGGCAATGAGCAGTTCTTC | CASSSYSLAELGNEQFF | - | TRBD2 | TRBJ2-1 | TRBV6-2/TRBV6-3
TGTGCCACGTCTAATGGGGCCAACGTCCTGACTTTC | CATSNGANVLTF | - | - | TRBJ2-6 | TRBV24-1
TGCGCCAGCAGCTGGACAGGGCCCGGGGAGCTGTTTTTT | CASSWTGPGELFF | - | TRBD1 | TRBJ2-2 | TRBV5-1
TGTGCCAGCAGCCAAGGGAGTCAGAACCAGCATGAAAAACTGTTTTTT | CASSQGSQNQHEKLFF | - | - | TRBJ1-4 | TRBV4-2
TGTGCCAGCAGAAGCAGGGAGATTCGCTACGAGCAGTACTTC | CASRSREIRYEQYF | - | - | TRBJ2-7 | TRBV7-3
TGTGCCCTTGGGCAGGGGGGTATCTGGGATACGCAGTATTTT | CALGQGGIWDTQYF | few | - | TRBJ2-3 | TRBV7-2
TGTGCCAGTAGTAGATCAAGCTCTGGAAACACCATATATTTT | CASSRSSSGNTIYF | - | - | TRBJ1-3 | TRBV19
TGTGCCAGCAGTTCTGGACAGGGGGCAGATGACTATGGCTACACCTTC | CASSSGQGADDYGYTF | - | TRBD1 | TRBJ1-2 | TRBV28
TGTGCCAGCAGCCCCGGGGATCCTAAAGCCTACGAGCAGTACTTC | CASSPGDPKAYEQYF | - | - | TRBJ2-7 | TRBV11-3
TGTGCCTGGATCCCCATCTCCCTTTCTGGGGCCAACGTCCTGACTTTC | CAWIPISLSGANVLTF | - | - | TRBJ2-6 | TRBV30
TGTGCCAGCAGCGTAGGGGACAGGCTGAACACCGGGGAGCTGTTTTTT | CASSVGDRLNTGELFF | - | TRBD1 | TRBJ2-2 | TRBV9
TGTGCCAGCGGCCCGGACAGGGTCAATCAGCCCCAGCATTTT | CASGPDRVNQPQHF | once | TRBD1 | TRBJ1-5 | TRBV2
TGTGCCAGTAGTGCCACCGGGACTAGCCCCCAAGAGACCCAGTACTTC | CASSATGTSPQETQYF | - | TRBD2 | TRBJ2-5 | TRBV19
TGTGCCACCAGTGATCATGGACGGAGGGGGGATGAGCAGTTCTTC | CATSDHGRRGDEQFF | few | - | TRBJ2-1 | TRBV24-1
TGTGCCAGCAGTGAATCAGGGGGCGGCAATGAGCAGTTCTTC | CASSESGGGNEQFF | - | TRBD1 | TRBJ2-1 | TRBV25-1
TGTGCCAGTAGTGGACAGGCCTTTCAAGAGACCCAGTACTTC | CASSGQAFQETQYF | - | TRBD1 | TRBJ2-5 | TRBV19
TGTGCCAGCTCACCAGGGCAGGGAGGCTCCTACAATGAGCAGTTCTTC | CASSPGQGGSYNEQFF | - | - | TRBJ2-1 | TRBV18
TGTGCCAGCAGCAACCAAACCGGGACACTCGACAATGAGCAGTTCTTC | CASSNQTGTLDNEQFF | - | - | TRBJ2-1 | TRBV21-1
TGTGCCAGCCGGGACAGACTAAGCTCCTACGAGCAGTACTTC | CASRDRLSSYEQYF | - | TRBD1 | TRBJ2-7 | TRBV28
TGTGCCAGTACAGCCGGGACAGTTAATGAAAAACTGTTTTTT | CASTAGTVNEKLFF | - | TRBD1 | TRBJ1-4 | TRBV19
TGCAGCGTTGGCTCCAGCGGGGTCATGGGTGAGCAGTTCTTC | CSVGSSGVMGEQFF | - | TRBD2 | TRBJ2-1 | TRBV29-1
TGCAGTGCTAGTGTACTAGCGGGATCAGATACGCAGTATTTT | CSASVLAGSDTQYF | - | TRBD2 | TRBJ2-3 | TRBV20-1
TGCAGCGTGCCTTCGACAGGGATCGGGGAGCTGTTTTTT | CSVPSTGIGELFF | - | TRBD1 | TRBJ2-2 | TRBV29-1
TGTGCCAGCAGTTTCACTAGCGGGAGGGCGAGGAATGAGCAGTTCTTC | CASSFTSGRARNEQFF | - | TRBD2 | TRBJ2-1 | TRBV28
TGTGCCACAAGGTCGCCTAGCAATCAGCCCCAGCATTTT | CATRSPSNQPQHF | - | - | TRBJ1-5 | TRBV10-3
TGTGCCAGCGGCCGGGGGGCGCCTAATGAGCAGTTCTTC | CASGRGAPNEQFF | - | - | TRBJ2-1 | TRBV7-2